This T cell receptor beta chain originates from a study of cytomegalovirus exposure and HLA in healthy donors. Across the whole study: The same platform was used for the 100 to 150 validation repertoires and the roughly 720 first-cohort repertoires, a later analysis reported. Study-wide points: In the 120 validation repertoires, a later analysis found that first-cohort TCR clusters tended to co-occur. Most TCR sequences showed up rarely, but some public TCRs showed up in many donors.

This CDR3 region has 14 residues. The trim removed 4 bases at V and 5 bases at J, leaving 5 bases unmatched. Germline CDR1 reads SGHAT; CDR2 reads FQNNGV. Assay used: immunoSEQ multiplex PCR; TCRdb lists only in-frame clones, some missing. The table includes about 220,000 clones, around nine tenths detected once. For this clone: What it binds is unknown.

The sequenced material came from PBMCs. The V and J genes are TRBV11-2 and TRBJ2-3; TRBD2 matches 8 bases. This sequence was found in a woman in her late teens or twenties in good health and CMV-seronegative. The CDR3 DNA follows: TGTGCCAGCAGCTCGGGACTAGGGCAAGATACGCAGTATTTT. This translates into CASSSGLGQDTQYF.